Sequencing of this T cell receptor beta chain was carried out in a study of blood T cells in healthy people across ages. The extraction recovered at least 5 micrograms of total RNA per sample. Unmatched junction bases numbered 3, after V lost 4 bases and J lost 3 bases. This CDR3 has 13 amino acids. Germline assignment: CDR1 MNHNY and CDR2 SVGAGI (reference sequence). Together with a sample-barcoded 5' primer, a J-beta primer mix was included in a second PCR lasting about 6 to 11 cycles. Tagging of each cDNA molecule was performed by a template-switch adaptor with 12 random nucleotides. TCRdb ran MiXCR on the 5' RACE reads and lists one entry per CDR3 protein. This table holds roughly 680,000 distinct CDR3 sequences, around 45% found once. This clonotype was counted between two and nine times.

The chain recombines TRBV6-6 with TRBJ2-7, with TRBD1 matching over 7 bases. The TCR comes from a woman in her fifties or sixties in good health. The sample taken for sequencing was blood. CDR3 region: CASSSDRVYEQYF. CDR3 sequence (DNA): TGTGCCAGCAGTTCAGACAGGGTCTACGAGCAGTACTTC.